A single sample gave rise to the 30 T cell receptor beta chains below, sequenced in a study of cytomegalovirus exposure and HLA in healthy donors. PCR amplification relied on 60 Vbeta primers (plus 13 Jbeta primers). Only in-frame clones appear in the TCRdb table, and some are missing; sequencing was by immunoSEQ multiplex PCR. The sample lists about 90,000 clones, roughly 70% occurring once. Input material: PBMCs. Receptors were obtained from a man aged 25 to 40 in good health and CMV-seronegative.

This clone was seen only a few times. J is TRBJ2-1 and V is TRBV7-8; weak D call: TRBD2 (6 bases). CDR1 is SGHVS and CDR2 is FQNEAQ in the germline V gene. The CDR3 is made up of 17 amino acids. Trimming stripped 5 bases from V and 3 bases from J, with 20 bases between. The CDR3 DNA reads TGTGCCAGCAGCACCCACCAGAGAGGACTACACTACAATGAGCAGTTCTTC. It yields the protein CASSTHQRGLHYNEQFF.

Here the CDR3 DNA reads TGTGCCAGCAGGGGGGGGAGCGATGAGCAGTTCTTC. Amino acid sequence: CASRGGSDEQFF. V gene TRBV13 combines with J gene TRBJ2-1, with TRBD2 identical over 7 bases. The CDR3 has 12 amino acids. Germline V gene data show CDR1 as PRHDT and CDR2 as FYEKMQ (reference sequence). Unmatched junction bases numbered 4, after V lost 6 bases and J lost 8 bases.

Of note for this clone: A read error may produce the germline difference seen at one junction end. The CDR3 spells CSWWGGLARYNEQFF. The CDR3 DNA reads TGTTCCTGGTGGGGGGGACTAGCGCGGTACAATGAGCAGTTCTTC. The J gene is TRBJ2-1, the V gene TRBV30, with 10 bases that match TRBD2. The germline CDR1 and CDR2 sequences are GTSNPN and SVGIG (reference sequence). CDR3 length: 15 residues.

CDR3 in amino acids: CAISGIRGHEQYF. The CDR3 DNA follows: TGTGCCATCAGTGGTATCAGGGGCCACGAGCAGTACTTC. This sequence joins TRBV10-3 and TRBJ2-7; the D gene is possibly TRBD1 (6 bases). The V end lost 4 bases, the J end lost 5 bases, and 12 bases lay between the germline ends. CDR3 size: 13 residues. The germline gives CDR1 ENHRY, CDR2 SYGVKD.

This rearrangement joins TRBV7-2 to TRBJ1-2, with 7 bases identical to TRBD1. The V segment lost 2 bases and the J segment 0 bases; nucleotides outside the gene matches: 9. From germline, CDR1 is SGHTA and CDR2 FQGNSA. The CDR3 extends over 17 amino acids. CDR3 in amino acids: CASSLSGGYLTNYGYTF. In DNA, the CDR3 is TGTGCCAGCAGCTTATCAGGGGGATACTTAACTAACTATGGCTACACCTTC.

The chain has TRBV29-1 and TRBJ2-1; TRBD2 matches at 13 bases. The V segment lost 0 bases and the J segment 13 bases; nucleotides outside the gene matches: 6. Germline V lookup: CDR1 SQVTM, CDR2 ANQGSEA. CDR3 size: 14 residues. The CDR3 sequence: CSVEEGTSGTPQFF. The CDR3 DNA reads TGCAGCGTTGAAGAAGGGACTAGCGGGACACCTCAGTTCTTC.

There are a few counts of this clone. The V and J genes are TRBV5-1 and TRBJ2-1; 15 nucleotides align to TRBD2. CDR3 length: 18 amino acids. Germline loops: CDR1 SGHRS, CDR2 YFSETQ. Trimming at V came to 1 base and at J to 4 bases, leaving 6 bases not matched to a gene. Here the CDR3 reads CASSLTSGTSGRYNEQFF. The CDR3 DNA follows: TGCGCCAGCAGCTTGACAAGCGGGACTAGCGGGAGGTACAATGAGCAGTTCTTC.

V is TRBV5-1 and J is TRBJ1-1, with 8 bases matching TRBD1. Trimming took 5 bases from V and 2 from J; bases not matched to a gene: 14. This CDR3 contains 17 residues. Germline V gene sequence: CDR1 SGHRS, CDR2 YFSETQ. CDR3 sequence: CASSFRTGNGGNTEAFF. The CDR3 DNA is TGCGCCAGCAGTTTTCGGACAGGGAATGGGGGTAACACTGAAGCTTTCTTT.

V gene TRBV27 combines with J gene TRBJ1-4, with D perhaps TRBD1 (5 bases). Germline CDR1 MNHEY, CDR2 SMNVEV (reference sequence). V was cut by 5 bases and J by 8 bases, with 12 bases left in between. CDR3 length: 13 amino acids. The CDR3 spells CASSRGRKEKLFF. The CDR3 DNA reads as TGTGCCAGCAGTAGGGGCAGGAAGGAAAAACTGTTTTTT.

In the case of this clone: One junction end does not reproduce the germline sequence, and a read error may be involved. The chain combines TRBV5-1 with TRBJ1-2; D is unclear. Germline V gene sequence: CDR1 SGHRS, CDR2 YFSETQ. CDR3 size: 14 residues. The CDR3 loop reads CASSLAAGSRGYPF. In DNA, the CDR3 is TGCGCCAGCAGCTTGGCCGCTGGATCCCGCGGCTACCCCTTC.

This chain links TRBV28 with TRBJ2-2; no clear D. Germline V gene data show CDR1 as MDHEN and CDR2 as SYDVKM. This CDR3 has 12 residues. V lost 6 bases and J 2 bases, leaving 4 bases between the germline ends. The CDR3: CASRTNTGELFF. The CDR3 DNA follows: TGTGCCAGCAGGACTAACACCGGGGAGCTGTTTTTT.

This clone was counted a few times. The chain has TRBV5-1 and TRBJ2-2; 8 positions match TRBD1. Germline CDR1 SGHRS, CDR2 YFSETQ. V lost 0 bases to trimming and J lost 1 base; unmatched junction nucleotides: 2. This CDR3 contains 16 residues. DNA of the CDR3: TGCGCCAGCAGCTTGGCTGGACAGGGGAACACCGGGGAGCTGTTTTTT. Protein sequence: CASSLAGQGNTGELFF.

This clone has only a few counts. J is TRBJ2-1 and V is TRBV2; 7 nucleotides line up with TRBD2. V lost 4 bases and J lost 3; bases outside the gene matches: 3. The length of the CDR3 is 14 residues. Germline lookup yields CDR1 SNHLY and CDR2 FYNNEI. CDR3 in amino acids: CASSGGRVYNEQFF. DNA of the CDR3: TGTGCCAGCAGTGGTGGGAGGGTCTACAATGAGCAGTTCTTC.

This clone occurred a few times. This rearrangement joins TRBV5-1 to TRBJ2-3; D is possibly TRBD2 (5 bases). Germline V CDR1 and CDR2: SGHRS, YFSETQ. The CDR3 runs 14 residues. V was shortened by 0 bases and J by 3 bases, with 8 bases between the two germline ends. In nucleotides, the CDR3 is TGCGCCAGCAGCTTGGCCACGGGGACAGATACGCAGTATTTT. Amino acid sequence: CASSLATGTDTQYF.

The chain combines TRBV6-6 with TRBJ1-1; D not resolved. V lost 3 bases and J lost 1, with 6 bases in between. Germline V lookup: CDR1 MNHNY, CDR2 SVGAGI (reference sequence). The CDR3 sequence is 13 residues long. The CDR3 protein is CASSYGQNTEAFF. The CDR3 nucleotides are TGTGCCAGCAGTTATGGCCAGAACACTGAAGCTTTCTTT.

This chain uses TRBV11-3 with TRBJ2-5; 7 positions agree with TRBD1. The ends lost 2 bases at V and 2 bases at J; junction bases unmatched: 5. CDR1 and CDR2 (germline): SGHNT, YENEEA. CDR3 size: 15 residues. The CDR3 DNA reads TGTGCCAGCAGCTTACGGACAGGACGACAAGAGACCCAGTACTTC. Translation: CASSLRTGRQETQYF.

This clone was seen only once. This rearrangement joins TRBV2 to TRBJ2-1, with D hard to call. V gave up 7 bases and J gave up 1 base, with 5 bases separating them. The CDR3 has 12 residues. CDR1 is SNHLY and CDR2 is FYNNEI in the germline V gene. The CDR3 DNA is TGTGCCAGCACTCTTTCCTACAATGAGCAGTTCTTC. Amino acids: CASTLSYNEQFF.

The J gene is TRBJ1-2, the V gene TRBV30, with 8 bases identical to TRBD1. The junction had 4 bases not matched to a gene; V was cut back by 5 bases and J by 8 bases. Germline assignment: CDR1 GTSNPN and CDR2 SVGIG (reference sequence). The CDR3 covers 11 residues. CDR3 sequence: CAWQGAEGYTF. CDR3 nucleotides: TGTGCCTGGCAGGGGGCTGAAGGCTACACCTTC.

This clone has just a few counts. This sequence joins TRBV25-1 and TRBJ2-5; no clear D. Germline loops: CDR1 MGHDK, CDR2 SYGVNS. This CDR3 is built from 11 residues. With 7 bases removed from V and 11 bases from J, the gap between germline ends came to 14 bases. For the CDR3, the DNA is TGTGCCAGCACAAACTACCTAGAGCAGTACTTC. Protein: CASTNYLEQYF.

This clone was counted a single time. The CDR3 bases are TGCGCCAGCAGTCCCGGGACAGGGGAAGAGACCCAGTACTTC. Its protein product is CASSPGTGEETQYF. J is TRBJ2-5 and V is TRBV5-1; 10 nucleotides match TRBD1. This CDR3 has 14 amino acids. V lost 5 bases to trimming and J lost 3 bases; unmatched junction nucleotides: 4. The germline CDR1 and CDR2 sequences are SGHRS and YFSETQ.

This chain links TRBV28 with TRBJ1-4; TRBD1 matches at 12 bases. This CDR3 is built from 19 residues. The germline CDR1 and CDR2 sequences are MDHEN and SYDVKM. The trim removed 8 bases at V and 3 bases at J, leaving 16 bases unmatched. CDR3 sequence reads: CASLRPGTGGGGANEKLFF. Written as DNA, the CDR3 is TGTGCCAGCCTACGTCCCGGGACAGGGGGCGGGGGGGCTAATGAAAAACTGTTTTTT.

Here the CDR3 reads CASSIAQGAPGANVLTF. CDR3 DNA sequence: TGTGCCAGTAGTATAGCTCAGGGGGCGCCGGGGGCCAACGTCCTGACTTTC. The chain uses TRBV19 and TRBJ2-6, with TRBD1 identical over 8 bases. The ends lost 1 base at V and 4 bases at J; junction bases unmatched: 6. CDR1 and CDR2 (germline): LNHDA, SQIVND (reference sequence). The CDR3 consists of 17 residues.

The chain recombines TRBV2 with TRBJ2-1; 7 positions agree with TRBD2. V lost 8 bases, J lost 3 bases, and 7 bases stayed unmatched. Looked up from germline, CDR1 is SNHLY and CDR2 is FYNNEI. The CDR3 covers 14 residues. CDR3 DNA sequence: TGTGCCAGCTATGGACTAGAGTACTACAATGAGCAGTTCTTC. Protein product: CASYGLEYYNEQFF.

The chain employs TRBV5-1 and TRBJ1-3, with TRBD1 matching over 10 bases. Germline CDR1 reads SGHRS; CDR2 reads YFSETQ. CDR3 length equals 15 residues. J was trimmed by 3 bases and V by 5 bases; bases with no gene match: 5. CDR3 sequence: CASSSDRGLGNTIYF. CDR3 sequence (DNA): TGCGCCAGCAGTTCCGACAGGGGGCTTGGAAACACCATATATTTT.

The chain carries TRBV2 and TRBJ2-3, with 7 bases matching TRBD2. This CDR3 has 14 amino acids. J gave up 3 bases and V 7 bases, and 7 bases lay outside the gene matches. CDR1 and CDR2 from the germline V gene are SNHLY and FYNNEI. The CDR3 nucleotides read TGTGCCAGCACCCAGCGGGGTTATACAGATACGCAGTATTTT. Translated, it gives CASTQRGYTDTQYF.

The chain uses TRBV19 and TRBJ1-1; tentatively, D is TRBD1 (5 bases). The germline V and J ends were trimmed by 6 bases and 3 bases, with 14 bases remaining between them. The CDR3 sequence is 14 residues long. From germline, CDR1 is LNHDA and CDR2 SQIVND (reference sequence). The CDR3 loop is CASRPPGGYTEAFF. The CDR3 DNA reads TGTGCCAGTAGACCCCCGGGGGGTTACACTGAAGCTTTCTTT. Supplemented by reference TRBV19 and TRBJ1-1, the full variable domain reads DGGITQSPKYLFRKEGQNVTLSCEQNLNHDAMYWYRQDPGQGLRLIYYSQIVNDFQKGDIAEGYSVSREKKESFPLTVTSAQKNPTAFYLCASRPPGGYTEAFFGQGTRLTVV.

The chain couples TRBV18 to TRBJ2-5, with D unclear. The CDR3 loop spans 12 amino acids. Trimming pared 6 bases from V and 5 bases from J, leaving 10 bases between. Germline assignment: CDR1 KGHSH and CDR2 LQKENI. The CDR3 DNA reads as TGTGCCAGCTCCGGAGTCGCGGAGACCCAGTACTTC. Amino acids: CASSGVAETQYF. Drawing the rest from reference TRBV18 and TRBJ2-5, the complete variable domain is NAGVMQNPRHLVRRRGQEARLRCSPMKGHSHVYWYRQLPEEGLKFMVYLQKENIIDESGMPKERFSAEFPKEGPSILRIQQVVRGDSAAYFCASSGVAETQYFGPGTRLLVL.

This clone was detected a few times. The V call is TRBV7-2, the J call TRBJ2-3; no clear D. V was cut by 5 bases and J by 1 base, with 4 bases left in between. The CDR3 length is 12 residues. Germline V gives CDR1 SGHTA, CDR2 FQGNSA. The CDR3, as DNA: TGTGCCAGCAGCCCTGGCACAGATACGCAGTATTTT. The encoded protein is CASSPGTDTQYF.

This clone was counted only a few times. The chain employs TRBV7-6 and TRBJ2-2; 10 bases align to TRBD2. Germline lookup yields CDR1 SGHVS and CDR2 FNYEAQ. J gave up 4 bases and V 2 bases, and 4 bases lay outside the gene matches. This CDR3 is built from 16 residues. CDR3 amino acids: CASSLSGGVSTGELFF. The CDR3 nucleotides read TGTGCCAGCAGCTTAAGCGGGGGGGTGAGCACCGGGGAGCTGTTTTTT. Full variable domain (remainder filled in from reference TRBV7-6 and TRBJ2-2): GAGVSQSPRYKVTKRGQDVALRCDPISGHVSLYWYRQALGQGPEFLTYFNYEAQQDKSGLPNDRFSAERPEGSISTLTIQRTEQRDSAMYRCASSLSGGVSTGELFFGEGSRLTVL.

The chain couples TRBV19 to TRBJ2-5, with D maybe TRBD1 (6 bases). CDR1 is LNHDA and CDR2 is SQIVND in the germline V gene (reference sequence). This CDR3 is built from 13 residues. V lost 6 bases and J 1 base, leaving 9 bases between the germline ends. This CDR3 is CASRPTGQETQYF. Written as DNA, the CDR3 is TGTGCCAGTAGGCCGACAGGCCAAGAGACCCAGTACTTC.